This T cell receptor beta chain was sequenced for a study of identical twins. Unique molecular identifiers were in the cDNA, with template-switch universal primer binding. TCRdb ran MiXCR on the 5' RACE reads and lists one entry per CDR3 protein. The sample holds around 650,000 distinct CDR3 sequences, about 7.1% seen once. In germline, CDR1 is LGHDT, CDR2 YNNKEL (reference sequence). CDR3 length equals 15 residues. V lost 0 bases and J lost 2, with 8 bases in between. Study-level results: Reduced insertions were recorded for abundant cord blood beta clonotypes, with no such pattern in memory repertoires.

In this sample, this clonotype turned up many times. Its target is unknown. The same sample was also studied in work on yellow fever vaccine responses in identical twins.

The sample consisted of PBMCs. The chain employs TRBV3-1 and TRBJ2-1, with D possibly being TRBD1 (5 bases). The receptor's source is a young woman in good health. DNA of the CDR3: TGTGCCAGCAGCCAAGATACAGGCCCCTACAATGAGCAGTTCTTC. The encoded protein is CASSQDTGPYNEQFF.